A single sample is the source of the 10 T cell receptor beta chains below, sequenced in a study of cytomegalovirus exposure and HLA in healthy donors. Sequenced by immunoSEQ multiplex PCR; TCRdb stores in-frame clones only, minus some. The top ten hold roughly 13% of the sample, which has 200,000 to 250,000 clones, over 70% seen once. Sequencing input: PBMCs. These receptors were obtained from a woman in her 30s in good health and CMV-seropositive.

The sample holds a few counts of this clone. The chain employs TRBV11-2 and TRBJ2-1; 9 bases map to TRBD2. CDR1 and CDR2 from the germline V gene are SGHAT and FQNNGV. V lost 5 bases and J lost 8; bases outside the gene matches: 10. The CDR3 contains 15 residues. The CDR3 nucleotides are TGTGCCAGCAGCCCCATAGCGGGAGTCAGGGATGAGCAGTTCTTC. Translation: CASSPIAGVRDEQFF.

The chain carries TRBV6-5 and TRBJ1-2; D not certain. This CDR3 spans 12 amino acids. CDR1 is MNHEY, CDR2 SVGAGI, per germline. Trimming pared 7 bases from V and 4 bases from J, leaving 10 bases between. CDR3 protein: CASIEPGYGYTF. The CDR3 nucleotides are TGTGCCAGCATCGAACCAGGCTATGGCTACACCTTC.

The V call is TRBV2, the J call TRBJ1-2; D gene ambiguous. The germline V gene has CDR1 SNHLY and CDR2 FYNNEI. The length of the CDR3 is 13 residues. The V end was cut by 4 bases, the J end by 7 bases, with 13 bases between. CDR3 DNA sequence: TGTGCCAGCAGTGGTGGAGGGTACGGTGGCTACACCTTC. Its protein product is CASSGGGYGGYTF.

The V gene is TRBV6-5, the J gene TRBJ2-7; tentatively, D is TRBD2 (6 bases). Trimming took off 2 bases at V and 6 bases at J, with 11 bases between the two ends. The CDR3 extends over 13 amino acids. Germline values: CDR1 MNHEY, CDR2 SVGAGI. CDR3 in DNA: TGTGCCAGCAGTTACGCGGGGTCCCGCGAGCAGTACTTC. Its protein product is CASSYAGSREQYF.

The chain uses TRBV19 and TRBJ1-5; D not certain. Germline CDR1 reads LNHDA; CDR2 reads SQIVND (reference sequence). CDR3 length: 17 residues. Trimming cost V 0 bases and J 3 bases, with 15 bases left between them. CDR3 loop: CASSIDRELRDNQPQHF. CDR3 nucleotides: TGTGCCAGTAGTATAGATAGGGAACTGAGGGACAATCAGCCCCAGCATTTT.

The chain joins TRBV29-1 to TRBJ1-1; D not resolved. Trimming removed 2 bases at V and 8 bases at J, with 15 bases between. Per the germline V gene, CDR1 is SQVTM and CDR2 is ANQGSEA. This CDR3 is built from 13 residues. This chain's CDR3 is CSVEPRPSPEAFF. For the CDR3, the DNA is TGCAGCGTTGAACCGAGACCCAGTCCAGAAGCTTTCTTT.

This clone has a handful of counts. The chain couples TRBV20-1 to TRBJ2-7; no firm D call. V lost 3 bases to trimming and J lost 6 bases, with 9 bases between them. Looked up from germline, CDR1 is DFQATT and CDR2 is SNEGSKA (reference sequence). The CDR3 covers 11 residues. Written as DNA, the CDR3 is TGCAGTGCTAGCGGTCTCGTCGAGCAGTACTTC. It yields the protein CSASGLVEQYF.

The CDR3 region has the DNA TGTGCCTGGGACCGGGACAGAGGCACTGAAGCTTTCTTT. Encoded protein: CAWDRDRGTEAFF. This chain uses TRBV30 with TRBJ1-1, with 7 bases that match TRBD1. Germline lookup yields CDR1 GTSNPN and CDR2 SVGIG (reference sequence). The ends lost 5 bases at V and 4 bases at J; junction bases unmatched: 7. This CDR3 region has 13 residues. The whole variable domain, filled in from reference TRBV30 and TRBJ1-1, reads SQTIHQWPATLVQPVGSPLSLECTVEGTSNPNLYWYRQAAGRGLQLLFYSVGIGQISSEVPQNLSASRPQDRQFILSSKKLLLSDSGFYLCAWDRDRGTEAFFGQGTRLTVV.

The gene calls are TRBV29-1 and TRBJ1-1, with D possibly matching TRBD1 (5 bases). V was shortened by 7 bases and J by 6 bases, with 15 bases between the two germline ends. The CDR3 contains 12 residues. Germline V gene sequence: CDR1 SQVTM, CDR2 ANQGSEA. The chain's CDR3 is CSALSGHAEAFF. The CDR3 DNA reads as TGCAGCGCTTTGTCCGGACACGCTGAAGCTTTCTTT.

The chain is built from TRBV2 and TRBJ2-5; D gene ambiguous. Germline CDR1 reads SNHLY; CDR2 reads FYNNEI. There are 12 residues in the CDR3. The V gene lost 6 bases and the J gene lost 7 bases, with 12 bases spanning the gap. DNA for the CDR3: TGTGCCAGCAGCCCCGTACTACCGACCCAGTACTTC. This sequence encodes CASSPVLPTQYF. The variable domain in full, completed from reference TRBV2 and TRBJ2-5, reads EPEVTQTPSHQVTQMGQEVILRCVPISNHLYFYWYRQILGQKVEFLVSFYNNEISEKSEIFDDQFSVERPDGSNFTLKIRSTKLEDSAMYFCASSPVLPTQYFGPGTRLLVL.